This paragraph covers one TCR beta chain sequence. Its recognized antigen is unknown. The record has no base qualities; no much larger clone is one base away. Using the immunoSEQ assay, TCRB CDR3 regions were amplified from approximately 2 micrograms of genomic DNA, or from all available DNA when less than that was on hand. For multiplex PCR, 60 forward primers for TCR V beta segments and 13 reverse primers for J beta segments were used. To estimate reads per starting template, synthetic control templates were spiked into each sample at limiting dilution. Sequencing produced 87 bp reads on the Illumina HiSeq System. As for how the authors treated the data: To remove PCR and sequencing errors, closely related sequences were merged with a nearest neighbor algorithm. TCR overlap was defined as the percentage of unique tumor TCR beta sequences that were also found in the peripheral blood of the same patient. TCRdb obtained this table from immuneACCESS and retained in-frame rearrangements with V and J assigned. These tables miss some clones; where compared with another copy, unresolved V genes account for less than half of the shortfall, and the remainder is unexplained. V and J calls and clone size are as listed in that table; D and trimming were resolved from the DNA. Here the sample has 75,000 to 100,000 clones; 79% occur a single time. The ten largest clones capture approximately 5.9% of the sample.

Patients were selected on the basis of adequate residual fresh-frozen tumor tissue and more than two years of available survival data. An isocitrate dehydrogenase mutation was not carried by any of the glioblastoma patients, although molecular status was otherwise variable. PBMC collection took place before vaccination, two weeks after the third vaccination, and at tumor progression if progression occurred. The Qiagen DNeasy Blood extraction Kit was used to extract genomic DNA. Via the germline V gene (reference sequence), CDR1 is GTSNPN and CDR2 SVGIG. The cysteine opens and the phenylalanine closes a CDR3 of 14 amino acids. Of all the DNA, just the CDR3 is kept, 42 bases in frame from base 1. V sheds 0 bases and J sheds 6 bases, leaving 11 bases between their ends. The data belong to a study of glioma-infiltrating T cells after dendritic cell vaccination (dated by TCRdb to about 2016). Concerning the study at large: The cohort comprised about 15 glioblastoma patients from Phase I and II dendritic cell vaccination trials, 9 newly diagnosed and 6 with recurrent disease. To make the vaccine, monocyte-derived dendritic cells were cultured for about seven days with IL-4 and GM-CSF and then pulsed overnight with autologous tumor lysate. Deep sequencing of TCR beta CDR3 regions was used to quantify tumor-infiltrating lymphocyte content and compare tumor and blood repertoires in dendritic cell-vaccinated glioblastoma patients. Survival after dendritic cell vaccination was correlated with TCR sequencing metrics such as TIL content and the overlap between tumor and blood repertoires. Each patient got three intradermal injections of the dendritic cell vaccine, spaced at biweekly intervals, in the arm below the axilla. Between the early 2000s and the early 2010s, the patients were given dendritic cell vaccination pulsed with autologous tumor lysate.

The full study reports these points: The TCR overlap response model with three groups was called speculative and said to need prospective validation. The cohort was small and heterogeneous, few patients had complete blood and tumor sets, and even fewer had initial-recurrent tumor pairs. No direct relationship between TCR clonality and survival was found, suggesting that a diverse polyclonal response may matter. Higher estimated pretreatment TIL content predicted longer time to progression and overall survival after dendritic cell vaccination.

The sequence is built from TRBV30 and TRBJ1-4; the D gene is unclear. The TCR comes from a human donor with glioblastoma. The sample in question was blood, obtained before dendritic cell vaccination. The CDR3 protein: CAWSVDSRDEKLFF. The DNA reads as follows: TGTGCCTGGAGTGTAGATTCCCGAGATGAAAAACTGTTTTTT.